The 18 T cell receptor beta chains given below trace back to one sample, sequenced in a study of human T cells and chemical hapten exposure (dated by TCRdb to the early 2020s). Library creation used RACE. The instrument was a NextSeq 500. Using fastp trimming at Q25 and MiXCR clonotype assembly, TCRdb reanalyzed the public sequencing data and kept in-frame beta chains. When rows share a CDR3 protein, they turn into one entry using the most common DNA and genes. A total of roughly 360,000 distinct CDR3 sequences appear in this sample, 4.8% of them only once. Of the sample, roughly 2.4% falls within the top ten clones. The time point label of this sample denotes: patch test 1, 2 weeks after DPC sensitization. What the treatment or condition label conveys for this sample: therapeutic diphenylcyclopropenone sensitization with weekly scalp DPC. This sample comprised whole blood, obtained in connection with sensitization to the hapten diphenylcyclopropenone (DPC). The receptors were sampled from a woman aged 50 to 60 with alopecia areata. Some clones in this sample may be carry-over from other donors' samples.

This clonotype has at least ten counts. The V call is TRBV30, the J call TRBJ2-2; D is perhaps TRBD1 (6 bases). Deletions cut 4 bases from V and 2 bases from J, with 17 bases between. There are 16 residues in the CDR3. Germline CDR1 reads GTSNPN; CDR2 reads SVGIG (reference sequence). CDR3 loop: CAWIGQSQLNTGELFF. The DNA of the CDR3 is TGTGCCTGGATAGGACAGAGCCAATTAAACACCGGGGAGCTGTTTTTT.

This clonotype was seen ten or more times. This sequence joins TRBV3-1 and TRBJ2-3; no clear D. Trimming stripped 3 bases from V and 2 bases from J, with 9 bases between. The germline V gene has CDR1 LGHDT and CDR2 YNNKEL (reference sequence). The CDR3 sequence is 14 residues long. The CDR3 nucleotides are TGTGCCAGCAGCCACGATGGACCCACAGATACGCAGTATTTT. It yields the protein CASSHDGPTDTQYF.

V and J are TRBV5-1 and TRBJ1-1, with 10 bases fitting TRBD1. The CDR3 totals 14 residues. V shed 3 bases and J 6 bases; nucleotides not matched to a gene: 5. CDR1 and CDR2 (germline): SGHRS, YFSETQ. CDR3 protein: CASSSDGQGAEAFF. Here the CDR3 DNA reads TGCGCCAGCAGCTCCGACGGACAGGGGGCTGAAGCTTTCTTT.

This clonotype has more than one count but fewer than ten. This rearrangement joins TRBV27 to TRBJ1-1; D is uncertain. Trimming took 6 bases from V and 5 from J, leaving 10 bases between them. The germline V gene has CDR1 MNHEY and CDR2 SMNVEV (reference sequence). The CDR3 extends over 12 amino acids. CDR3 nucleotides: TGTGCCAGCAGCTCTCTGGGGACTGAAGCTTTCTTT. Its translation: CASSSLGTEAFF.

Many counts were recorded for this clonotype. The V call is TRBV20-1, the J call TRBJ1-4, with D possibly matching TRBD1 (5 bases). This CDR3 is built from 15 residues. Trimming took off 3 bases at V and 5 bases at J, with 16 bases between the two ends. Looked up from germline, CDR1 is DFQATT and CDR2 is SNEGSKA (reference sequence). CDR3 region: CSASRQPLGNEKLFF. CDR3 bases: TGCAGTGCTAGTCGACAGCCCCTGGGGAATGAAAAACTGTTTTTT.

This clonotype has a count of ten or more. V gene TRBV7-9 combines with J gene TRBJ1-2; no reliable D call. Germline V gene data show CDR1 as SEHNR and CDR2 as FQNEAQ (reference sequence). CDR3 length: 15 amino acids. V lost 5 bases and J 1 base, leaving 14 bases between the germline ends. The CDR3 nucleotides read TGTGCCAGCAGCAATGTCGGGGATTTTAACTATGGCTACACCTTC. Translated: CASSNVGDFNYGYTF.

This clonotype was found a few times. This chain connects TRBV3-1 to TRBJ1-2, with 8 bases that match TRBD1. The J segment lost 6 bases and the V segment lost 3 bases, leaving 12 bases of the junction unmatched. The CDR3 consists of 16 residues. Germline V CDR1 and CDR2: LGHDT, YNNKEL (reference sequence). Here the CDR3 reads CASSHLGVSGGHGYTF. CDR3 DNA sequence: TGTGCCAGCAGCCATCTTGGAGTGTCAGGGGGCCATGGCTACACCTTC.

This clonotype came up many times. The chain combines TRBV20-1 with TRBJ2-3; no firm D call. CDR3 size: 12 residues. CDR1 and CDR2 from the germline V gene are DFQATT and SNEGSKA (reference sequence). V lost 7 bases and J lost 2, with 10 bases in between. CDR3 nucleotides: TGCAGTGTCACCCGCATCACAGATACGCAGTATTTT. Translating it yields CSVTRITDTQYF.

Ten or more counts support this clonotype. DNA for the CDR3: TGCGCCAGCAGCCCCAGCAGGGGGCTTCTCTGGGAGCAGTTCTTC. Translated: CASSPSRGLLWEQFF. V usage is TRBV4-1 and J usage is TRBJ2-1, with 8 bases that match TRBD1. There are 15 residues in the CDR3. Looked up from germline, CDR1 is MGHRA and CDR2 is YSYEKL. The V gene end was trimmed by 4 bases and the J gene end by 10 bases; junction bases not matched to a gene: 12.

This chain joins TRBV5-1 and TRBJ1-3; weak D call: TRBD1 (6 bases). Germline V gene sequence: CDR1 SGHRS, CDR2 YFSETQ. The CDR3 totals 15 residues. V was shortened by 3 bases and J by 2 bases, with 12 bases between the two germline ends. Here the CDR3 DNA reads TGCGCCAGCAGCTACACCGGGACACCTGGAAACACCATATATTTT. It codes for CASSYTGTPGNTIYF.

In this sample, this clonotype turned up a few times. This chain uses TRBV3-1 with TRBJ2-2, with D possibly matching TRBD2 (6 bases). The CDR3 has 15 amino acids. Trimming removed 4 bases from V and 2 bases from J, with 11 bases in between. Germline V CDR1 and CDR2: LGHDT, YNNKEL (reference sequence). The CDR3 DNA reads TGTGCCAGCAGCCGCGGGACTCCAAACACCGGGGAGCTGTTTTTT. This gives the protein CASSRGTPNTGELFF.

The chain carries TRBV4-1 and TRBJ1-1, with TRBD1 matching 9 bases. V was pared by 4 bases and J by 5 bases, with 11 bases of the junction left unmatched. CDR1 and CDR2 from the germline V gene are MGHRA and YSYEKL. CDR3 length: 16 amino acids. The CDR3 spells CASSLGFGTGRTEAFF. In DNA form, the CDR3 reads TGCGCCAGCAGCCTAGGATTTGGGACAGGGCGGACTGAAGCTTTCTTT.

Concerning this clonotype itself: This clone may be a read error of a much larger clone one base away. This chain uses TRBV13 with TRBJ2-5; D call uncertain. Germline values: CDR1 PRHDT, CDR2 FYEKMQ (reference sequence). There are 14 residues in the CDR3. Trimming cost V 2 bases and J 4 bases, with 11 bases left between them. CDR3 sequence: CASSLQTSGETQYF. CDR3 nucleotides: TGTGCCAGCAGCTTACAAACGAGTGGAGAGACCCAGTACTTC.

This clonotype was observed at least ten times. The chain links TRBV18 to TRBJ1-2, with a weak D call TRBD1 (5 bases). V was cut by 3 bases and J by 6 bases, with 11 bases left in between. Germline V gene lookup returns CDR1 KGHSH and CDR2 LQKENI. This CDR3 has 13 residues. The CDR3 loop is CASSPKTEDGYTF. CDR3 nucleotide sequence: TGTGCCAGCTCACCCAAGACAGAGGATGGCTACACCTTC.

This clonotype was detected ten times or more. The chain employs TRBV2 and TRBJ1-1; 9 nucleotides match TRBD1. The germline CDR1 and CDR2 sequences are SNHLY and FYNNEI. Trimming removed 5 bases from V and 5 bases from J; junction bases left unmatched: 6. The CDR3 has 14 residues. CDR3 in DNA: TGTGCCAGCAGTCTGGACAGGGGAGGGACTGAAGCTTTCTTT. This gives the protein CASSLDRGGTEAFF.

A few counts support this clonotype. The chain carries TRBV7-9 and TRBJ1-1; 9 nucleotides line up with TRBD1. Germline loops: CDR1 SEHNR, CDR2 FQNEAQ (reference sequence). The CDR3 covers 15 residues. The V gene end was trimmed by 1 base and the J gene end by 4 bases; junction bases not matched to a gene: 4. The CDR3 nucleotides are TGTGCCAGCAGCTTAGACGGACAGGGGAGCACTGAAGCTTTCTTT. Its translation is CASSLDGQGSTEAFF. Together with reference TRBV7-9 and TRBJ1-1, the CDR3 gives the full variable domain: DTGVSQNPRHKITKRGQNVTFRCDPISEHNRLYWYRQTLGQGPEFLTYFQNEAQLEKSRLLSDRFSAERPKGSFSTLEIQRTEQGDSAMYLCASSLDGQGSTEAFFGQGTRLTVV.

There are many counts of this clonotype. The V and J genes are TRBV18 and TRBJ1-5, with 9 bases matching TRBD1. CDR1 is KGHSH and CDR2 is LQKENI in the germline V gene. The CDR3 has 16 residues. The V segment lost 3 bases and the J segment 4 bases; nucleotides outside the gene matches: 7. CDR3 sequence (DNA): TGTGCCAGCTCACCGGTAGGACAGGGGAGAAATCAGCCCCAGCATTTT. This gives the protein CASSPVGQGRNQPQHF.

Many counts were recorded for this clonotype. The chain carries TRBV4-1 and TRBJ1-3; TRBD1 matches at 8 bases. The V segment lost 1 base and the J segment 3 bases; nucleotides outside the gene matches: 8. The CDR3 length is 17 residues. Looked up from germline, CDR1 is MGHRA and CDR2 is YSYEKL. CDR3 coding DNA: TGCGCCAGCAGCCAAGGCGGACAGGGTCAATATGGAAACACCATATATTTT. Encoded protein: CASSQGGQGQYGNTIYF.